These 12 T cell receptor beta chains share one sample of origin, sequenced in a study of molecular identifiers for immune sequencing clone quantification. TCRdb redid the calling of the PCR reads with MiXCR, one entry per CDR3 protein. The repertoire holds approximately 590,000 distinct CDR3 sequences, with 25% as singletons. The sample comprised naive CD8+ T cells from blood, with Jurkat cell RNA spiked in. Subset indicated: FACS-sorted CD8+CD4-CCR7+CD45RA+ naive T cells. These receptors originate from a human donor in good health. Some libraries in this study had Jurkat cell RNA spiked in.

The table lists this clonotype with many counts. The rearrangement links TRBV20-1 to TRBJ1-5; D is ambiguous. V was trimmed by 0 bases and J by 2 bases, leaving 17 bases between them. This CDR3 region has 17 residues. Germline CDR1 and CDR2: DFQATT and SNEGSKA (reference sequence). The CDR3 nucleotides are TGCAGTGCTAGAGATCGTCTTGTCGGTGTTGGCAATCAGCCCCAGCATTTT. Its protein is CSARDRLVGVGNQPQHF.

Note on this clonotype: Since a much larger clone is just one base distant, this may be a read error. The chain recombines TRBV6-5 with TRBJ1-1; D ambiguous. Germline V gene lookup returns CDR1 MNHEY and CDR2 SVGAGI. The V end was cut by 0 bases, the J end by 7 bases, with 9 bases between. This CDR3 has 13 residues. In nucleotides, the CDR3 is TGTGCCAGCAGTTACTCCAGCCAGTATGAAGCTTTCTTT. Translated, it gives CASSYSSQYEAFF.

In the case of this clonotype: Being one base from a much bigger clone, this may be a read error. The chain couples TRBV27 to TRBJ1-2; no firm D call. CDR1 is MNHEY, CDR2 SMNVEV, per germline (reference sequence). This CDR3 has 13 residues. The CDR3, as DNA: TGTGCCAGCAGTTTATCGCTATACTATGGCTACGCCTTC. Its translation: CASSLSLYYGYAF.

The chain is built from TRBV30 and TRBJ1-1, with a weak D call TRBD1 (6 bases). Germline loops: CDR1 GTSNPN, CDR2 SVGIG (reference sequence). V lost 7 bases and J lost 4, with 19 bases in between. The CDR3 covers 14 residues. CDR3 residues: CALKTGGRATEAFF. CDR3 nucleotide sequence: TGTGCCTTAAAAACGGGGGGGCGGGCCACTGAAGCTTTCTTT.

Only one count was recorded for this clonotype. This may stem from a read error, because a much larger clone lies one nucleotide away. The chain links TRBV12-3 or TRBV12-4 to TRBJ2-5; D not certain. Trimming removed 6 bases at V and 1 base at J, with 9 bases between. The CDR3 length is 13 residues. CDR3 in DNA: TGTGCCAGCAGAAGTCAGCCCCAAGAGACCCAGTACTTC. Residues: CASRSQPQETQYF.

As regards this clonotype: A read error may be the cause here, since a much bigger clone is one base away. The CDR3 reads CAGSSDSNQPQHF. CDR3 nucleotides: TGTGCCGGCAGCTCAGACAGTAATCAGCCCCAGCATTTT. The gene calls are TRBV5-6 and TRBJ1-5; a weak D match, TRBD1 (5 bases). Germline CDR1 SGHDT, CDR2 YYEEEE. The CDR3 covers 13 residues.

The J gene is TRBJ2-5, the V gene TRBV7-9, with D maybe TRBD2 (7 bases). Germline values: CDR1 SEHNR, CDR2 FQNEAQ (reference sequence). The CDR3 sequence is 14 residues long. V was clipped by 7 bases and J by 2 bases, with 14 bases between them. The CDR3 DNA follows: TGTGCCAGCACGAGGGGGGGGGGTCAAGAGACCCAGTACTTC. Its translation is CASTRGGGQETQYF.

The rearrangement uses TRBV11-2 and TRBJ2-1; no clear D gene. The CDR3 covers 10 residues. The ends were cut back, 4 bases at V and 8 bases at J, with 3 bases in the middle. From germline, CDR1 is SGHAT and CDR2 FQNNGV. The CDR3, as DNA: TGTGCCAGCAGCTCGCATGAGCAGTTCTTC. This codes for CASSSHEQFF. The full variable domain, its missing parts supplied by reference TRBV11-2 and TRBJ2-1, is EAGVAQSPRYKIIEKRQSVAFWCNPISGHATLYWYQQILGQGPKLLIQFQNNGVVDDSQLPKDRFSAERLKGVDSTLKIQPAKLEDSAVYLCASSSHEQFFGPGTRLTVL.

There are a few counts of this clonotype. The chain couples TRBV4-3 to TRBJ1-4; TRBD1 matches 8 bases. Trimming at V came to 1 base and at J to 8 bases, leaving 6 bases not matched to a gene. The CDR3 sequence is 15 residues long. CDR1 is LGHNA, CDR2 YSLEER, per germline. The CDR3 coding sequence is TGCGCCAGCAGCCAAGGGAGACAGGGGAACGAAAAACTGTTTTTT. Translation gives CASSQGRQGNEKLFF.

This clonotype occurred a few times. The chain links TRBV7-9 to TRBJ2-2; D remains ambiguous. CDR1 SEHNR and CDR2 FQNEAQ come from the germline V gene (reference sequence). Trimming shortened V by 4 bases and J by 6 bases, and 15 bases separated the two germline ends. The CDR3 totals 15 residues. This CDR3 is CASSSNLDSPGELFF. CDR3 nucleotide sequence: TGTGCCAGCAGCTCCAACCTCGATAGTCCCGGGGAGCTGTTTTTT.

This clonotype was seen many times. This chain connects TRBV20-1 to TRBJ2-4; 9 nucleotides match TRBD1. Germline CDR1 reads DFQATT; CDR2 reads SNEGSKA (reference sequence). V gave up 0 bases and J gave up 6 bases; unmatched junction bases: 24. The CDR3 contains 21 residues. Written as DNA, the CDR3 is TGCAGTGCTAGAGATCTTTTAGGACAGGGGTTTAGTTTGCCCTTGGGAAACATTCAGTACTTC. This sequence encodes CSARDLLGQGFSLPLGNIQYF.

In this sample, this clonotype turned up many times. Here the CDR3 reads CASRGGQSYEQYF. The CDR3 DNA is TGTGCCAGCAGAGGGGGACAGTCCTACGAGCAGTACTTC. The rearrangement joins TRBV6-5 to TRBJ2-7; 7 bases line up with TRBD1. Germline V gene data show CDR1 as MNHEY and CDR2 as SVGAGI. This CDR3 contains 13 residues. J gave up 1 base and V 6 bases, and 3 bases lay outside the gene matches.